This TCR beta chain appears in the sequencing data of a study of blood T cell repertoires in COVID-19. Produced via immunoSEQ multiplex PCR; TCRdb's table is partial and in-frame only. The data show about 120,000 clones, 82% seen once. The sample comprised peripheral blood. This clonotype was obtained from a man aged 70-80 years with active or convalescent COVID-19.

This chain's CDR3 is CASSRSRDTEAFF. CDR3 DNA: TGTGCCAGCTCACGCAGCAGGGACACTGAAGCTTTCTTT. The J gene is TRBJ1-1, the V gene TRBV18; TRBD1 might be the D (5 bases). The V gene's germline CDR1 is KGHSH and CDR2 LQKENI. Between the trimmed V and J ends, which lost 4 bases and 3 bases, there was a span of 9 bases. The CDR3 totals 13 residues.